This T cell receptor (beta chain) was recovered during a study of identifying expanded T cells in peripheral blood. No infections or other immune events were documented during collection. The germline V gene encodes CDR1 ENHRY and CDR2 SYGVKD. V shed 4 bases and J 2 bases; nucleotides not matched to a gene: 5. This CDR3 has 17 residues. Produced via immunoSEQ multiplex PCR; TCRdb's table is partial and in-frame only. Of under 85,000 clones listed, 65% to 85% are singletons. Study outcomes and limitations: Clone count variance between two-week samples rose with total template count. About 1.2 clones differed between technical replicates, versus approximately 17 and 20 over time.

Details on this clone: Antigen: not known.

Input material: blood. The chain employs TRBV10-3 and TRBJ2-1; 13 nucleotides match TRBD2. This sequence was found in a person aged 18-69 years in good health. CDR3: CAISGGLAGKAYNEQFF. The CDR3 bases are TGTGCCATCAGTGGGGGACTAGCGGGAAAAGCCTACAATGAGCAGTTCTTC.